This TCR beta chain derives from a study of radiotherapy plus CTLA-4 blockade in lung cancer. The assay was immunoSEQ multiplex PCR, and TCRdb's table has in-frame clones only and misses some. The profile shows fewer than 70,000 clones, roughly 85% of them singletons. The germline V gene has CDR1 KGHSH and CDR2 LQKENI. The CDR3 runs 14 residues. With V trimmed by 5 bases and J by 2 bases, 2 bases remained unmatched. Focal radiation plus CTLA-4 blockade with ipilimumab was given to patients with chemo-refractory metastatic non-small-cell lung cancer. Sequenced here: peripheral blood, sampled from a patient treated with radiotherapy plus ipilimumab. The TCR was taken from a human donor with non-small cell lung cancer who had a complete response to radiotherapy plus ipilimumab. V and J are TRBV18 and TRBJ1-2; 10 bases map to TRBD1. CDR3 DNA: TGTGCCAGCTCATCGGGACAGGGGAACTATGGCTACACCTTC. Its protein is CASSSGQGNYGYTF.